Each of the 32 T cell receptor beta chains below was sequenced from the same sample in a study of T-cell memory formation after mild COVID-19. TCRdb called the 5' RACE reads again in MiXCR, with one record for every CDR3 protein. Altogether 350,000 to 450,000 distinct CDR3 sequences are present, around 20% being singletons, with the ten largest covering about 8.1%. Sequenced material: PBMCs or a T cell subset sorted from them (not recorded which). These TCRs come from an adult woman who had mild COVID-19 (a few samples of this study predate the infection). Cell type and time point are not known.

In its sample, this clonotype was seen a few times. V gene TRBV7-2 combines with J gene TRBJ2-2, with D unresolved. V dropped 4 bases and J dropped 4 bases, with 13 bases sitting between them. Germline CDR1 and CDR2: SGHTA and FQGNSA. The CDR3 loop spans 15 amino acids. The DNA for the CDR3 is TGTGCCAGCAGCTACGCCGCAGTTCTCACCGGGGAGCTGTTTTTT. Encoded protein: CASSYAAVLTGELFF.

The rearrangement links TRBV5-1 to TRBJ2-3; D may be TRBD1 (5 bases). CDR1 and CDR2 from the germline V gene are SGHRS and YFSETQ. CDR3 length: 15 amino acids. Trimming took 2 bases from V and 2 from J, leaving 12 bases between them. CDR3 nucleotides: TGCGCCAGCAGCTTAACAGGTCCGTACACAGATACGCAGTATTTT. Protein product: CASSLTGPYTDTQYF.

The chain couples TRBV29-1 to TRBJ1-1; D is undetermined. The CDR3 is made up of 13 amino acids. V shed 4 bases and J shed 0 bases, with 9 bases lying between them. Germline assignment: CDR1 SQVTM and CDR2 ANQGSEA. The CDR3 region is CSVGEVMNTEAFF. CDR3 in DNA: TGCAGCGTTGGAGAGGTTATGAACACTGAAGCTTTCTTT.

The sample holds a few counts of this clonotype. J is TRBJ2-7 and V is TRBV5-1, with unresolved D. This CDR3 is 14 amino acids long. Germline V lookup: CDR1 SGHRS, CDR2 YFSETQ. V lost 2 bases and J lost 2, with 11 bases in between. This CDR3 is CASSFAGDTYEQYF. The CDR3 coding sequence is TGCGCCAGCAGCTTTGCAGGAGACACCTACGAGCAGTACTTC.

This clonotype has a handful of counts. The chain employs TRBV7-2 and TRBJ2-2; no definite D call. The V gene's germline CDR1 is SGHTA and CDR2 FQGNSA. V lost 2 bases and J lost 3, with 13 bases in between. The CDR3 spans 16 residues. CDR3 in DNA: TGTGCCAGCAGCTTATTCGGTCGCTTCGACACCGGGGAGCTGTTTTTT. Translating gives CASSLFGRFDTGELFF. Combining the CDR3 with reference TRBV7-2 and TRBJ2-2 gives the whole variable domain GAGVSQSPSNKVTEKGKDVELRCDPISGHTALYWYRQSLGQGLEFLIYFQGNSAPDKSGLPSDRFSAERTGGSVSTLTIQRTQQEDSAVYLCASSLFGRFDTGELFFGEGSRLTVL.

The V gene is TRBV12-3 or TRBV12-4, the J gene TRBJ2-5; either TRBD1 or TRBD2 may fit D (6 bases each). The CDR3 sequence is 15 residues long. V gave up 4 bases and J gave up 1 base, with 13 bases separating them. CDR3 residues: CASSYVGGLQETQYF. The CDR3 coding sequence is TGTGCCAGCAGTTATGTCGGGGGCCTCCAAGAGACCCAGTACTTC.

This chain connects TRBV7-9 to TRBJ2-5; tentative D call: TRBD1 (6 bases). Germline loops: CDR1 SEHNR, CDR2 FQNEAQ (reference sequence). The V gene lost 4 bases and the J gene lost 5 bases, with 14 bases spanning the gap. This CDR3 region has 14 residues. CDR3 sequence (DNA): TGTGCCAGCAGCTCCCCAGACAGGAGGGAGACCCAGTACTTC. Translating it yields CASSSPDRRETQYF.

The genes are TRBV18 and TRBJ2-5, with 7 bases fitting TRBD2. The V gene's germline CDR1 is KGHSH and CDR2 LQKENI. Unmatched junction bases numbered 7, after V lost 3 bases and J lost 3 bases. CDR3 length: 15 amino acids. CDR3 amino acids: CASSPYGGREETQYF. The CDR3 DNA sequence: TGTGCCAGCTCACCCTATGGCGGGAGAGAAGAGACCCAGTACTTC.

This clonotype turned up a few times. The chain carries TRBV5-1 and TRBJ1-2, with 7 bases fitting TRBD1. Germline CDR1 and CDR2: SGHRS and YFSETQ. V lost 4 bases and J lost 4; bases outside the gene matches: 4. CDR3 length equals 13 residues. CDR3 bases: TGCGCCAGCAGCGGGGGACAGTCCTATGGCTACACCTTC. Its protein is CASSGGQSYGYTF.

Only a few counts were recorded for this clonotype. This chain connects TRBV2 to TRBJ1-2; perhaps TRBD1 as D (5 bases). This CDR3 comprises 13 residues. From germline, CDR1 is SNHLY and CDR2 FYNNEI. Deletions cut 6 bases from V and 0 bases from J, with 8 bases between. This chain's CDR3 is CASRLTANYGYTF. The CDR3 nucleotides are TGTGCCAGCAGGCTGACAGCTAACTATGGCTACACCTTC.

Many counts were recorded for this clonotype. The chain combines TRBV6-5 with TRBJ1-1; a weak D match, TRBD1 (5 bases). Germline assignment: CDR1 MNHEY and CDR2 SVGAGI. Trimming removed 0 bases at V and 4 bases at J, with 12 bases between. This CDR3 contains 15 residues. CDR3 in amino acids: CASSYSRGWGTEAFF. Here the CDR3 DNA reads TGTGCCAGCAGTTACTCGAGGGGTTGGGGCACTGAAGCTTTCTTT.

The J gene is TRBJ2-1, the V gene TRBV12-3 or TRBV12-4, with D possibly called TRBD1 or TRBD2 (6 bases each). Trimming pared 5 bases from V and 4 bases from J, leaving 18 bases between. CDR3 length: 16 residues. The CDR3: CASSPPRGGGYNEQFF. Here the CDR3 DNA reads TGTGCCAGCAGTCCCCCCAGGGGTGGGGGGTACAATGAGCAGTTCTTC.

This clonotype appeared a few times. The J gene is TRBJ2-3, the V gene TRBV24-1, with D unclear. Trimming shortened V by 1 base and J by 2 bases, and 6 bases separated the two germline ends. This CDR3 comprises 14 residues. Germline CDR1 is KGHDR and CDR2 is SFDVKD. The CDR3 protein is CATSDFGSTDTQYF. In DNA, the CDR3 is TGTGCCACCAGTGATTTCGGGTCCACAGATACGCAGTATTTT.

This chain connects TRBV29-1 to TRBJ1-1; D unresolved. Trimming took off 6 bases at V and 1 base at J, with 9 bases between the two ends. This CDR3 contains 12 residues. The germline CDR1 and CDR2 sequences are SQVTM and ANQGSEA. This CDR3 is CSVDQRNTEAFF. For the CDR3, the DNA is TGCAGCGTGGATCAGAGGAACACTGAAGCTTTCTTT.

The chain employs TRBV29-1 and TRBJ2-2, with D possibly TRBD1 on 5 matching bases. The CDR3 spans 12 residues. CDR1 SQVTM and CDR2 ANQGSEA come from the germline V gene. V was cut by 7 bases and J by 3 bases, with 9 bases left in between. The DNA of the CDR3 is TGCAGCGCGAGACAGTACACCGGGGAGCTGTTTTTT. It encodes CSARQYTGELFF.

This clonotype was counted a single time. V is TRBV18 and J is TRBJ1-1, with a possible D match to TRBD1 (5 bases). CDR3 size: 15 residues. The germline V gene has CDR1 KGHSH and CDR2 LQKENI. Between the trimmed V and J ends, which lost 1 base and 6 bases, there was a span of 15 bases. As DNA, the CDR3 is TGTGCCAGCTCACCACGGGGGATAGAATTCGCTGAAGCTTTCTTT. It is translated as CASSPRGIEFAEAFF.

This clonotype turned up a few times. The CDR3 region has the DNA TGTGCCAGCAGCTTGACCGCCGGGACACTTACCACAGATACGCAGTATTTT. This translates into CASSLTAGTLTTDTQYF. The J gene is TRBJ2-3, the V gene TRBV5-6; possible D gene TRBD1, 6 bases. Germline values: CDR1 SGHDT, CDR2 YYEEEE. Trimming pared 1 base from V and 2 bases from J, leaving 17 bases between. This CDR3 comprises 17 residues.

This clonotype was counted a few times. The rearrangement joins TRBV20-1 to TRBJ2-3; 8 bases fit TRBD2. Germline V gives CDR1 DFQATT, CDR2 SNEGSKA (reference sequence). Trimming removed 0 bases from V and 5 bases from J; junction bases left unmatched: 7. This CDR3 comprises 15 residues. The CDR3 nucleotides read TGCAGTGCTAGAGACCCAGCGGGAGCCGGAGATACGCAGTATTTT. Encoded protein: CSARDPAGAGDTQYF.

The chain has TRBV20-1 and TRBJ2-3, with D maybe TRBD2 (6 bases). Looked up from germline, CDR1 is DFQATT and CDR2 is SNEGSKA (reference sequence). The CDR3 contains 10 residues. Written as DNA, the CDR3 is TGCAGCTTTGCGGGGGATACGCAGTATTTT. Translated: CSFAGDTQYF.

The CDR3 coding sequence is TGTGCCATCAGTGCCTGGACTAGCGGGAGTATCGATGAGCAGTTCTTC. This gives the protein CAISAWTSGSIDEQFF. The V call is TRBV10-3, the J call TRBJ2-1; 13 nucleotides match TRBD2. This CDR3 comprises 16 residues. The germline gives CDR1 ENHRY, CDR2 SYGVKD. With 4 bases clipped from V and 8 bases from J, the junction kept 8 bases outside the gene matches.

The rearrangement uses TRBV29-1 and TRBJ1-2, with TRBD1 matching 7 bases. Germline V gene sequence: CDR1 SQVTM, CDR2 ANQGSEA. V lost 4 bases and J lost 5; bases outside the gene matches: 10. The CDR3 extends over 14 amino acids. The CDR3 nucleotides are TGCAGCGTTGTCCCAGGGGGAGGCGAATATGGCTACACCTTC. This sequence encodes CSVVPGGGEYGYTF. Complete variable domain (other parts from reference TRBV29-1 and TRBJ1-2): SAVISQKPSRDICQRGTSLTIQCQVDSQVTMMFWYRQQPGQSLTLIATANQGSEATYESGFVIDKFPISRPNLTFSTLTVSNMSPEDSSIYLCSVVPGGGEYGYTFGSGTRLTVV.

The V call is TRBV5-1, the J call TRBJ2-7; 8 positions match TRBD1. There are 15 residues in the CDR3. V gave up 0 bases and J gave up 3 bases; unmatched junction bases: 5. Germline V gene lookup returns CDR1 SGHRS and CDR2 YFSETQ. The chain's CDR3 is CASSLVQGTGYEQYF. As DNA, the CDR3 is TGCGCCAGCAGCTTGGTACAGGGGACAGGCTACGAGCAGTACTTC.

This clonotype was observed a few times. This rearrangement joins TRBV6-2 or TRBV6-3 to TRBJ1-1; the match to TRBD1 covers 9 bases. Germline-derived CDR1 and CDR2 are MNHEY and SVGEGT. V lost 6 bases to trimming and J lost 5 bases; unmatched junction nucleotides: 10. The CDR3 extends over 15 amino acids. CDR3 region: CASSPEGQGRTEAFF. The CDR3 DNA reads as TGTGCCAGCAGCCCAGAAGGACAGGGGAGGACTGAAGCTTTCTTT.

Worth noting for this clonotype: This may come from a read error, since a much larger clone is one base off. J is TRBJ1-6 and V is TRBV18; TRBD1 matches at 8 bases. From germline, CDR1 is KGHSH and CDR2 LQKENI. This CDR3 region has 15 residues. CDR3 loop: CASPERDRISSPIHF. The CDR3 DNA reads TGTGCCAGCCCTGAAAGGGACAGGATATCGTCACCCATCCACTTT.

This clonotype was picked up a small number of times. The V call is TRBV5-1, the J call TRBJ2-7, with 13 bases that match TRBD2. Germline V lookup: CDR1 SGHRS, CDR2 YFSETQ. This CDR3 contains 17 residues. Trimming cost V 4 bases and J 0 bases; bases outside gene matches: 7. The CDR3 region is CASSAGLAGVPSYEQYF. CDR3 bases: TGCGCCAGCAGCGCAGGACTAGCGGGGGTTCCCTCCTACGAGCAGTACTTC.

The sample holds a few counts of this clonotype. This CDR3 is CASSPPAGGYSSYEQYF. In nucleotides, the CDR3 is TGTGCCAGCAGCCCTCCTGCGGGAGGCTACAGCTCCTACGAGCAGTACTTC. The chain combines TRBV7-9 with TRBJ2-7; TRBD2 matches at 8 bases. Trimming cost V 5 bases and J 0 bases; bases outside gene matches: 12. The CDR3 is made up of 17 amino acids. Germline CDR1 and CDR2: SEHNR and FQNEAQ (reference sequence).

This clonotype was found a few times. V gene TRBV18 combines with J gene TRBJ2-7; 12 bases fit TRBD2. In germline, CDR1 is KGHSH, CDR2 LQKENI. Trimming cost V 5 bases and J 6 bases; bases outside gene matches: 5. The CDR3 length is 14 residues. CDR3 region: CASSALAGGTEQYF. CDR3 DNA sequence: TGTGCCAGCTCAGCTCTAGCGGGGGGGACCGAGCAGTACTTC.

In this sample, this clonotype is medium-sized. CDR3 nucleotide sequence: TGTGCCACCAGCAGAGATCAAGCCAGCCCGAACACCGGGGAGCTGTTTTTT. Its protein product is CATSRDQASPNTGELFF. The chain uses TRBV15 and TRBJ2-2, with no clear D. V gave up 0 bases and J gave up 0 bases, with 11 bases separating them. The CDR3 spans 17 residues. Germline loops: CDR1 LNHNV, CDR2 YYDKDF (reference sequence).

This clonotype was observed many times. This chain uses TRBV2 with TRBJ2-1; TRBD2 agrees at 10 bases. CDR3 length: 15 amino acids. The J segment lost 5 bases and the V segment lost 4 bases, leaving 5 bases of the junction unmatched. Germline CDR1 is SNHLY and CDR2 is FYNNEI. In DNA, the CDR3 is TGTGCCAGCAGTGGCAAGCGGGGGGGCAACAATGAGCAGTTCTTC. It specifies CASSGKRGGNNEQFF.

The chain carries TRBV20-1 and TRBJ2-5; D may be TRBD2 (7 bases). CDR1 DFQATT and CDR2 SNEGSKA come from the germline V gene (reference sequence). The V end lost 6 bases, the J end lost 4 bases, and 21 bases lay between the germline ends. CDR3 length: 15 residues. The CDR3 loop reads CSAQETGGLGETQYF. CDR3 nucleotide sequence: TGCAGTGCCCAGGAGACGGGGGGCCTGGGAGAGACCCAGTACTTC.

This clonotype was seen only a few times. The gene calls are TRBV20-1 and TRBJ2-2, with D possibly TRBD1 on 6 matching bases. The CDR3 covers 14 residues. The V and J ends lost 3 bases and 0 bases respectively, with 8 bases between them. Germline V gene data show CDR1 as DFQATT and CDR2 as SNEGSKA (reference sequence). The CDR3 coding sequence is TGCAGTGCTAGGGACAGAACGAACACCGGGGAGCTGTTTTTT. Protein: CSARDRTNTGELFF.

The rearrangement joins TRBV7-3 to TRBJ2-3; the D is unclear. The V gene's germline CDR1 is SGHTA and CDR2 FQGTGA. The CDR3 runs to 13 residues. The V and J ends lost 2 bases and 6 bases respectively, with 9 bases between them. The CDR3 reads CASSLEEWDTQYF. The CDR3 DNA is TGTGCCAGCAGCTTAGAAGAGTGGGATACGCAGTATTTT.